Listed below are T cell receptor beta chains from one sample, sequenced in a study of cytomegalovirus exposure and HLA in healthy donors. Here immunoSEQ multiplex PCR was the method, and the copy in TCRdb shows in-frame clones only, minus some. Of about 160,000 clones listed, approximately 81% are singletons. The sample was PBMCs. The receptors derive from a man younger than 35 in good health and CMV-seronegative. The CDR3 runs from the conserved cysteine through the conserved F or W. The D gene is left open where the match is weak. Part of the rows lack a size; the others show once, few, many or a class for expanded clones.

d_gene	abundance	j_gene	v_gene	len	CDR3nt	CDR3aa
.	few	TRBJ1-1	TRBV7-6	13	TGTGCCAGCAGCTTAGGAGATAACACTGAAGCTTTCTTT	CASSLGDNTEAFF
TRBD2	.	TRBJ2-1	TRBV28	14	TGTGCCAGCAGTTGGACTAGCGGACTCAATGAGCAGTTCTTC	CASSWTSGLNEQFF
.	.	TRBJ1-5	TRBV2	14	TGTGCCAGCAGTGAAGGGCAGGGAAGTCAGCCCCAGCATTTT	CASSEGQGSQPQHF
.	few	TRBJ2-3	TRBV4-1	16	TGCGCCAGCAGCCAAGACAGGAGGGGTAGCACAGATACGCAGTATTTT	CASSQDRRGSTDTQYF
.	once	TRBJ2-7	TRBV5-1	15	TGCGCCAGCAGCCCCCTGGCAGGGGAAACCTACGAGCAGTACTTC	CASSPLAGETYEQYF
TRBD1	.	TRBJ2-7	TRBV2	13	TGTGCCAGCGGCCCCCAGGGGCAGGGGGCCCCGTACTTC	CASGPQGQGAPYF
.	.	TRBJ1-3	TRBV28	15	TGTGCCAGCAGTCCCTCGATCCGGGTGGGAAACACCATATATTTT	CASSPSIRVGNTIYF
.	.	TRBJ2-3	TRBV4-3	14	TGCGCCAGCAGCCAAGGCATAGCTTCAGATACGCAGTATTTT	CASSQGIASDTQYF
TRBD2	.	TRBJ2-3	TRBV6-5	15	TGTGCCAGCAGATCGGGACTAGCGGGAACAGATACGCAGTATTTT	CASRSGLAGTDTQYF
.	few	TRBJ2-1	TRBV13	14	TGTGCCAGCAGCTTAGGAGGATCAGGGCTCGTGCAGTTCTTC	CASSLGGSGLVQFF
.	.	TRBJ2-7	TRBV11-2	15	TGTGCCAGCAGCTTAGGAGGACTAGGGGGCTACGAGCAGTACTTC	CASSLGGLGGYEQYF
.	.	TRBJ1-4	TRBV28	16	TGTGCCAGCAGTACCTATGGTGCAGGGCGTAATGAAAAACTGTTTTTT	CASSTYGAGRNEKLFF
.	.	TRBJ2-3	TRBV7-9	11	TGTGCCAGCACACCAGGTGATACGCAGTATTTT	CASTPGDTQYF
TRBD1	.	TRBJ2-5	TRBV30	13	TGTGCCTTTCGACAGGGGGCCGGAGAGACCCAGTACTTC	CAFRQGAGETQYF
.	.	TRBJ2-7	TRBV2	14	TGTGCCAGCAGCTTACTGGACAGCTCCTACGAGCAGTACTTC	CASSLLDSSYEQYF
TRBD1	.	TRBJ2-5	TRBV28	17	TGTGCCAGCAGTTTCCCCTACACAGGGGAGCCAAAAAAGACCCAGTACTTC	CASSFPYTGEPKKTQYF
TRBD1	.	TRBJ2-7	TRBV28	14	TGTGCCAGCATCGCCCGGGACAGGGTCTTCGAGCAGTACTTC	CASIARDRVFEQYF
TRBD2	.	TRBJ2-2	TRBV5-1	18	TGCGCCAGCAGCTTGGGGGGGACTAGCGGGAGAAACACCGGGGAGCTGTTTTTT	CASSLGGTSGRNTGELFF
.	.	TRBJ2-7	TRBV6-6	15	TGTGCCAGCAGTTACGGCAGAAGGGAGTTCTACGAGCAGTACTTC	CASSYGRREFYEQYF
TRBD2	.	TRBJ2-3	TRBV5-6	16	TGTGCCAGCAGCTTGGGGCGGGGGGCAGGCACAGATACGCAGTATTTT	CASSLGRGAGTDTQYF
.	few	TRBJ2-1	TRBV28	14	TGTGCCAGCATCTACCGGGGGAAATACAATGAGCAGTTCTTC	CASIYRGKYNEQFF
TRBD2	.	TRBJ2-7	TRBV5-1	15	TGCGCCAGCAGCGGGCAGCCTAGCGGAACCTACGAGCAGTACTTC	CASSGQPSGTYEQYF
.	.	TRBJ1-4	TRBV29-1	13	TGCAGCGCCCGGCAGGGAAGAGGAGAAAAACTGTTTTTT	CSARQGRGEKLFF